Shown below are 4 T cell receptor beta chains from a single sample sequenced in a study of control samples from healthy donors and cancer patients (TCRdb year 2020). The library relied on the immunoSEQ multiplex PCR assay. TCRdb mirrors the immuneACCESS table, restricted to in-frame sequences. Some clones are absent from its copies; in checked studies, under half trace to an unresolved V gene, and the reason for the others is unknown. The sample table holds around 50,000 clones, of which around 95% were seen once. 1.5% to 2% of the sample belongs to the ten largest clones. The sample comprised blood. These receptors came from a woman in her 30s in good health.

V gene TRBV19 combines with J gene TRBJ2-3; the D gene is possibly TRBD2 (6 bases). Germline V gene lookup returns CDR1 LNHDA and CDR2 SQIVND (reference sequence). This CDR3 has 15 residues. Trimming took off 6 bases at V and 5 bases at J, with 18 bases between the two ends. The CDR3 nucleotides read TGTGCCAGTAGAAGTCGGCGGGACGATCGAGATACGCAGTATTTT. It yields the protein CASRSRRDDRDTQYF.

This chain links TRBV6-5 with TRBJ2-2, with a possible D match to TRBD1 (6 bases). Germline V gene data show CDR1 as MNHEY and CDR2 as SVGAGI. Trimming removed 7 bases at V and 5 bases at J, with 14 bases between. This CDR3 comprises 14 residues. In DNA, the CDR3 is TGTGCCAGCATTACAGGGCATGGGACCGGGGAGCTGTTTTTT. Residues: CASITGHGTGELFF.

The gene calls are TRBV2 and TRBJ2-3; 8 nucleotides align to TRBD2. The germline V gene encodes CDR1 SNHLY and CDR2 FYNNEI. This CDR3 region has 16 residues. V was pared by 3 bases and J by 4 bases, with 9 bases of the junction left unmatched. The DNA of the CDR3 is TGTGCCAGCAGTGAGTTGTCGGGAGGGCTGGCAGATACGCAGTATTTT. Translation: CASSELSGGLADTQYF.

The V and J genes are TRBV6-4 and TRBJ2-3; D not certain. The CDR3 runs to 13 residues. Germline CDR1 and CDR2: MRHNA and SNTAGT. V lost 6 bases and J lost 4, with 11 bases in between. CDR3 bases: TGTGCCAGCAGACGTCCCCAAGCAGATACGCAGTATTTT. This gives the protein CASRRPQADTQYF.